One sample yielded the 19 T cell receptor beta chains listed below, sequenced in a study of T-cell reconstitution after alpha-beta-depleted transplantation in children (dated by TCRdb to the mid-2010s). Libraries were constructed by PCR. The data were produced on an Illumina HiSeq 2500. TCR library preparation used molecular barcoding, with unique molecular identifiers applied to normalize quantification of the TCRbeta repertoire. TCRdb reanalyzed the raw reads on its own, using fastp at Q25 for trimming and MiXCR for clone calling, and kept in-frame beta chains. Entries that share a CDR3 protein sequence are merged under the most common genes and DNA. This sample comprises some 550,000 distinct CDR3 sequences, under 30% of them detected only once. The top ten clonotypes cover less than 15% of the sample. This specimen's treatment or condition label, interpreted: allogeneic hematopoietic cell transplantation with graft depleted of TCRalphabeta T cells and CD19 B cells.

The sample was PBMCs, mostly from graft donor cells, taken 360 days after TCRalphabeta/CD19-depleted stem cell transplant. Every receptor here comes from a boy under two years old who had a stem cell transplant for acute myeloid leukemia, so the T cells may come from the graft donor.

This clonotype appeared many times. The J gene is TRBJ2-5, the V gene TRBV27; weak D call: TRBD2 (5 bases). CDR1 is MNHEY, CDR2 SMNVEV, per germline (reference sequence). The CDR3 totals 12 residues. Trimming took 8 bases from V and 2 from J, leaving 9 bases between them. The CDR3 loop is CASRGVQETQYF. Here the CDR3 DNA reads TGTGCCAGCCGGGGAGTTCAAGAGACCCAGTACTTC.

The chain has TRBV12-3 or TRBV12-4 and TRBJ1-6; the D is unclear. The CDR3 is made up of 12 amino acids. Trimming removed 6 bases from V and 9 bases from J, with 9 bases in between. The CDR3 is CASSLATSPLHF. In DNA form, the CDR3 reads TGTGCCAGCAGCCTGGCCACTTCACCCCTCCACTTT.

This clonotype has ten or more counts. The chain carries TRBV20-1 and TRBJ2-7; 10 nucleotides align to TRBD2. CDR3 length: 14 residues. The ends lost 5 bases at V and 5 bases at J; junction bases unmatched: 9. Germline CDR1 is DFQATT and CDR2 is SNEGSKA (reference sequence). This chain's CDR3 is CSALSGGLQNEQYV. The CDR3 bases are TGCAGTGCTCTTAGCGGGGGGCTGCAAAACGAGCAGTACGTC.

The CDR3 spells CSAIRAGIGGSSYNEQFF. The CDR3 bases are TGCAGTGCCATCCGGGCGGGGATCGGGGGTAGCTCCTACAATGAGCAGTTCTTC. The V call is TRBV20-1, the J call TRBJ2-1, with TRBD2 as a possible D gene (6 bases). CDR1 DFQATT and CDR2 SNEGSKA come from the germline V gene (reference sequence). Trimming removed 6 bases at V and 0 bases at J, with 24 bases between. The CDR3 has 18 residues.

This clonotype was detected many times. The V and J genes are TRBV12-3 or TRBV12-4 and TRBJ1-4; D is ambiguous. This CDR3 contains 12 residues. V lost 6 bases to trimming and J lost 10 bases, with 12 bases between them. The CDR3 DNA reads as TGTGCCAGCAGAGGGAATTCGGGAAAACTGTTTTTT. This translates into CASRGNSGKLFF.

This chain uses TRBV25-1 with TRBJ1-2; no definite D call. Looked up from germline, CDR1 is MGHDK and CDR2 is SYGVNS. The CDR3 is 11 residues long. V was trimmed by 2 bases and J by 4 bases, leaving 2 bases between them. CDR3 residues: CASSEAYGYTF. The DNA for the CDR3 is TGTGCCAGCAGTGAAGCCTATGGCTACACCTTC.

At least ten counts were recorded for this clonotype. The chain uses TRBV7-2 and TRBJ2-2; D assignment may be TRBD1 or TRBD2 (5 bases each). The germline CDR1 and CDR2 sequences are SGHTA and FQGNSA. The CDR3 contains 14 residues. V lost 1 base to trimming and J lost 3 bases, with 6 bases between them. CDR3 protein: CASSLGDHTGELFF. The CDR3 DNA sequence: TGTGCCAGCAGCTTAGGGGACCACACCGGGGAGCTGTTTTTT.

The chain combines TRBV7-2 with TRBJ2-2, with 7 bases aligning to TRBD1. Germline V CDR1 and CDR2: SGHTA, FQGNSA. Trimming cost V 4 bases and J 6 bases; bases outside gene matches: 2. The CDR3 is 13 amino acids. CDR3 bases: TGTGCCAGCAGCTCAGACAGGGCCGGGGAGCTGTTTTTT. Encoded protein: CASSSDRAGELFF.

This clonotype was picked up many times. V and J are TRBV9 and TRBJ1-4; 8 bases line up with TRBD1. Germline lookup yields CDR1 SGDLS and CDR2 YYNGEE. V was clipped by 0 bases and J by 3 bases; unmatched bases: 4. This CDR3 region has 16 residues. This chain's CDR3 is CASSVDRDRSNEKLFF. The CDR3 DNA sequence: TGTGCCAGCAGCGTAGATCGGGACAGGTCTAATGAAAAACTGTTTTTT.

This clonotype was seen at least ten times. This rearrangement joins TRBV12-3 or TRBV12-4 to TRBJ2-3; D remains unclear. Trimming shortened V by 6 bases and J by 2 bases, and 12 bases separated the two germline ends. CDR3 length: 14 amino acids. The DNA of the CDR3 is TGTGCCAGCAGACCACCGGGCCTCACAGATACGCAGTATTTT. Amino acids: CASRPPGLTDTQYF.

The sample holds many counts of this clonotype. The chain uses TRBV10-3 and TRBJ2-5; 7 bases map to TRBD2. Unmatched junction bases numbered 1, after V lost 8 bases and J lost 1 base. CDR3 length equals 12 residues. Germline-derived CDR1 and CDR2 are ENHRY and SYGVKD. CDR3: CAIGTTQETQYF. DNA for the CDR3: TGTGCCATCGGGACTACCCAAGAGACCCAGTACTTC.

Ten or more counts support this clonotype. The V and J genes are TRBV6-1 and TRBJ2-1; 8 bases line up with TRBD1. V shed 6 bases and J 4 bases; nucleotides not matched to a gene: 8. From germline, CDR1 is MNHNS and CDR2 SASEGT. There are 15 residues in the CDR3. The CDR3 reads CASSSGTGSYNEQFF. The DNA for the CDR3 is TGTGCCAGCAGCTCCGGGACAGGAAGTTACAATGAGCAGTTCTTC.

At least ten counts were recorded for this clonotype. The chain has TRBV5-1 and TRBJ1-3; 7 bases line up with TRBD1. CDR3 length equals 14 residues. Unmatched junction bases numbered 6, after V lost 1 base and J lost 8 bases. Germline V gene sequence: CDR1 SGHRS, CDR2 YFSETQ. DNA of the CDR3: TGCGCCAGCAGCTTGAGACAGGGCCAGGACACCATATATTTT. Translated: CASSLRQGQDTIYF.

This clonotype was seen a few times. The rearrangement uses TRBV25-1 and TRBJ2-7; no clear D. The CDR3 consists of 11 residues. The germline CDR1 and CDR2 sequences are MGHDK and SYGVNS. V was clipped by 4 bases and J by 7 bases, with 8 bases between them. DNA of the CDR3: TGTGCCAGCAGTGGGGGATTTGAGCAGTACTTC. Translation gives CASSGGFEQYF.

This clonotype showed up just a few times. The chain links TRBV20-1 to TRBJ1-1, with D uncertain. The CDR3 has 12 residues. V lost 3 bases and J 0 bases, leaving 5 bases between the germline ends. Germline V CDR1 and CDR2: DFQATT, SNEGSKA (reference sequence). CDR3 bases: TGCAGTGCTAGGACGGTGAACACTGAAGCTTTCTTT. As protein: CSARTVNTEAFF.

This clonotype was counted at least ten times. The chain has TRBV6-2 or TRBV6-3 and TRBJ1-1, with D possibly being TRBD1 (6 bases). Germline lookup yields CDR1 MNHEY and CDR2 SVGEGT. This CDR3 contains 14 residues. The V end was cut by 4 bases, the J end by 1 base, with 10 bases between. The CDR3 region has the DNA TGTGCCAGCAGTTTACCGGGACAGAACACTGAAGCTTTCTTT. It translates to CASSLPGQNTEAFF.

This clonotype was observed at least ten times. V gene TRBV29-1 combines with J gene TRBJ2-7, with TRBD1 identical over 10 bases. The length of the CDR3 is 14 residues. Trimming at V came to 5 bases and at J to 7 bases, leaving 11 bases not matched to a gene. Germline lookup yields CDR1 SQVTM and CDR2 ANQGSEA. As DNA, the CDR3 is TGCAGCGTTCGGAAGGGACAGGGGATAGGGGAGCAGTACTTC. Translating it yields CSVRKGQGIGEQYF.

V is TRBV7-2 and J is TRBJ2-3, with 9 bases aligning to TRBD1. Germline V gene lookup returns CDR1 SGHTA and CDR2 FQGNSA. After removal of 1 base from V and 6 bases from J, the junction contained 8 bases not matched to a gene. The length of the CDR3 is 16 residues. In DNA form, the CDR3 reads TGTGCCAGCAGCTTAGTGGGACAGGGTTTTAGGGATACGCAGTATTTT. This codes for CASSLVGQGFRDTQYF.

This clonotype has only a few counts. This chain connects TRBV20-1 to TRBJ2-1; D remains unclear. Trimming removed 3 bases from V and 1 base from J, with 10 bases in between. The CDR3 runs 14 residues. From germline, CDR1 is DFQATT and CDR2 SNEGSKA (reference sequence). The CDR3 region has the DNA TGCAGTGCTAGGCTGTATCAGTCCTACAATGAGCAGTTCTTC. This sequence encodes CSARLYQSYNEQFF.